This T cell receptor beta chain emerged from a study of cytomegalovirus exposure and HLA in healthy donors (dated by TCRdb to the late 2010s). Concerning the study at large: A later analysis indicated that the 110 or so validation repertoires were generated on the platform also employed for the approximately 700 repertoires of the first cohort. The study aimed to test whether cataloging public T cell receptors could reveal signatures of past pathogen exposure. In addition to the first cohort of 650 to 750 subjects, a separate validation cohort of 120 different subjects was used. The study combined high-throughput TCR immunosequencing, statistical association of individual TCRs with disease status, and machine learning to predict cytomegalovirus infection status. Overall study outcomes, separate from this receptor: Subsequent analysis determined that TCRs grouped into clusters in the first cohort also showed a tendency toward co-occurrence across the 130 or so validation repertoires, and 85% to 95% of cluster scores exceeded 0. The authors suggested that the approach could potentially be extended to other disease states and immunological phenotypes. Cytomegalovirus status was reported to be diagnosed by the classifier with high specificity and sensitivity in both the original and validation cohorts. Across donors, most TCR sequences were observed very rarely, whereas some public TCRs were present in many individuals. A few of the identified cytomegalovirus-associated TCR beta chains were confirmed in vitro to be specific for cytomegalovirus antigens. The validation cohort had no HLA typing available for a later analysis, so co-occurrence within that cohort was assessed over all 120 or so repertoires. In the study, about 150 TCR beta chains were listed as associated with cytomegalovirus.

The library came from the immunoSEQ multiplex PCR assay. In the authors' own workflow: To diagnose cytomegalovirus status from the catalog of TCR beta chain sequences, a statistical classification framework was built. TCRdb re-hosts the immuneACCESS table, in-frame sequences only. Its copies lack some clones; in the studies checked, an unresolved V gene accounts for under half of them, and the cause for the rest is not known. The V and J calls and clone size were taken over from that table, and D and trimming were inferred from the DNA. The table for this sample lists 100,000 to 150,000 clones; 80% to 90% of them were counted only once. In total, the top ten clones hold around 1.1% of the sample. The donors were included in the validation cohort of around 120 subjects, a group kept apart from the roughly 610-subject first cohort. This clone has a single count. Which antigen it targets is not known. Per-nucleotide qualities are absent, and no much larger clonotype sits a single base away.

Spanning cysteine to phenylalanine, the CDR3 consists of 13 amino acids. The only DNA kept is the CDR3, 39 bases in frame from the first base. Per the germline V gene, SNHLY is the CDR1 and FYNNEI is the CDR2. V is cut by 6 bases and J by 7 bases, and the space between the germline ends is 15 bases. The rearranged chain carries TRBV2 and TRBJ2-5; the D gene is perhaps TRBD2, on 5 matching bases. This receptor was taken from a woman aged 18-30 years in good health and CMV-seronegative. The sample was PBMCs. The CDR3 has the sequence CASRLGIDGTQYF. The nucleotide sequence reads as follows: TGTGCCAGCAGACTCGGGATCGATGGGACCCAGTACTTC.